These T cell receptor beta chains were read from a single sample in a study of early T cells in non-severe SARS-CoV-2 infection. TCRdb itself ran the 5' RACE reads through MiXCR, one entry per CDR3 protein. The repertoire holds approximately 97,000 distinct CDR3 sequences, with 9.5% to 12% as singletons. Sequencing used whole blood, obtained at baseline. The receptor source for this set is an adult who was a healthcare worker with PCR-confirmed SARS-CoV-2 infection or an uninfected control (not recorded which). CDR3s include the opening cysteine and the closing phenylalanine or tryptophan. A D gene is named only where the DNA matches it firmly. Size tells how often a clone was seen (once, few, many) or the class of an expanded clone, and some rows leave it out.

clone size	D gene	V gene	J gene	CDR3 protein	CDR3 DNA
many	.	TRBV10-3	TRBJ1-1	CAISATMGNRAEAFF	TGTGCCATCAGTGCCACGATGGGGAATAGGGCTGAAGCTTTCTTT
many	TRBD1	TRBV18	TRBJ2-7	CASSPVAGGTYEQYF	TGTGCCAGCTCACCTGTGGCAGGGGGCACCTACGAGCAGTACTTC
few	.	TRBV5-1	TRBJ1-1	CASSLAGSREAFF	TGCGCCAGCAGCTTGGCCGGGAGCCGCGAAGCTTTCTTT
many	TRBD1	TRBV20-1	TRBJ1-6	CSAQGGGYNSPLHF	TGCAGTGCTCAAGGGGGCGGTTATAATTCACCCCTCCACTTT
few	.	TRBV5-1	TRBJ2-5	CASSVGGRETQYF	TGCGCCAGCAGCGTAGGGGGTCGGGAGACCCAGTACTTC
.	TRBD1	TRBV6-6	TRBJ2-1	CASSYQGARYNEQFF	TGTGCCAGCAGTTACCAGGGGGCGCGATACAATGAGCAGTTCTTC
few	.	TRBV7-2	TRBJ2-1	CASSLVIGAGNEQFF	TGTGCCAGCAGCTTAGTGATAGGGGCGGGTAATGAGCAGTTCTTC
.	TRBD1	TRBV7-9	TRBJ1-4	CASTQGVLHATNEKLFF	TGTGCCAGCACCCAGGGGGTTCTCCATGCAACTAATGAAAAACTGTTTTTT
few	.	TRBV13	TRBJ1-2	CASSLHPANYGYTF	TGTGCCAGCAGCTTACATCCAGCCAACTATGGCTACACCTTC
many	.	TRBV2	TRBJ2-7	CASSTGNSHEQYF	TGTGCCAGCAGTACCGGGAACAGTCACGAGCAGTACTTC
many	.	TRBV28	TRBJ1-5	CASSLEAVNQPQHF	TGTGCCAGCAGTTTGGAGGCAGTCAATCAGCCCCAGCATTTT
.	.	TRBV5-1	TRBJ2-3	CASSLETSDTQYF	TGCGCCAGCAGCTTGGAGACGTCCGATACGCAGTATTTT
many	.	TRBV7-2	TRBJ2-7	CASSFGTPYEQYF	TGTGCCAGCAGCTTTGGGACTCCCTACGAGCAGTACTTC
few	.	TRBV20-1	TRBJ1-4	CSAGQGATNEKLFF	TGCAGTGCTGGTCAGGGAGCAACTAATGAAAAACTGTTTTTT
once	.	TRBV4-3	TRBJ1-1	CASSWGTMNTEAFF	TGCGCCAGCAGTTGGGGCACCATGAACACTGAAGCTTTCTTT
.	.	TRBV7-8	TRBJ2-7	CASSFPPLGGTYYEQYF	TGTGCCAGCAGCTTCCCCCCCTTAGGCGGGACCTACTACGAGCAGTACTTC
.	TRBD2	TRBV5-1	TRBJ2-7	CASSPTGTTPYEQYF	TGCGCCAGCAGCCCTACGGGGACTACCCCCTACGAGCAGTACTTC
.	.	TRBV29-1	TRBJ1-2	CSVEGVDGYTF	TGCAGCGTTGAGGGGGTGGATGGCTACACCTTC
few	.	TRBV29-1	TRBJ1-2	CSVVGPTDNYGYTF	TGCAGCGTTGTAGGTCCGACCGATAACTATGGCTACACCTTC
many	.	TRBV21-1	TRBJ1-4	CASSKAGSFNEKLFF	TGTGCCAGCAGCAAAGCAGGGAGTTTTAATGAAAAACTGTTTTTT
.	.	TRBV6-1	TRBJ2-7	CASSDGGQGFDEQYF	TGTGCCAGCAGTGATGGGGGTCAGGGTTTTGACGAGCAGTACTTC
many	TRBD1	TRBV20-1	TRBJ1-5	CSAGRQGNQLQHF	TGCAGTGCTGGTCGACAGGGCAATCAGCTCCAGCATTTT
many	.	TRBV25-1	TRBJ2-7	CASSAWGTLLHF	TGTGCCAGCAGTGCCTGGGGGACACTCCTGCACTTC
few	TRBD2	TRBV6-2/TRBV6-3	TRBJ2-1	CASSKTSGPYNEQFF	TGTGCCAGCAGCAAGACTAGCGGGCCGTACAATGAGCAGTTCTTC
.	.	TRBV30	TRBJ1-2	CAWSDPHRDYGYTF	TGTGCCTGGAGTGATCCACACAGGGACTATGGCTACACCTTC
many	.	TRBV19	TRBJ1-5	CASIGWGTNQPQHF	TGTGCCAGTATAGGGTGGGGAACCAATCAGCCCCAGCATTTT
many	TRBD1	TRBV30	TRBJ1-2	CAWTLGTGDGYTF	TGTGCCTGGACCCTTGGGACAGGGGATGGCTACACCTTC
.	TRBD1	TRBV6-1	TRBJ1-5	CASGGTVGNQPQHF	TGTGCCAGCGGCGGGACAGTGGGTAATCAGCCCCAGCATTTT
few	.	TRBV4-3	TRBJ2-2	CASSQEGRRTGELFF	TGCGCCAGCAGCCAAGAGGGAAGGCGCACCGGGGAGCTGTTTTTT
few	.	TRBV7-6	TRBJ2-7	CASSLAGRGQYEQYF	TGTGCCAGCAGCTTAGCGGGCAGGGGACAATACGAGCAGTACTTC
many	TRBD1	TRBV12-3/TRBV12-4	TRBJ1-3	CASSLRAGGYTGNTIYF	TGTGCCAGCAGTTTAAGGGCAGGGGGCTATACTGGAAACACCATATATTTT
.	.	TRBV6-6	TRBJ1-1	CASSYDGTEAFF	TGTGCCAGCAGTTATGATGGCACTGAAGCTTTCTTT
.	.	TRBV5-4	TRBJ1-1	CASSSTGMGAEAFF	TGTGCCAGCAGCTCTACGGGAATGGGAGCTGAAGCTTTCTTT
few	.	TRBV12-3/TRBV12-4	TRBJ1-2	CASSLIIGTYGYTF	TGTGCCAGCAGTTTAATTATCGGGACCTATGGCTACACCTTC
.	.	TRBV7-2	TRBJ1-5	CASSLGVSGDQPQHF	TGTGCCAGCAGCTTAGGGGTCTCCGGAGATCAGCCCCAGCATTTT
many	TRBD2	TRBV5-6	TRBJ2-3	CASSSRLTSGGTDTQYF	TGTGCCAGCAGCTCGCGCCTTACTAGCGGAGGCACAGATACGCAGTATTTT
many	.	TRBV12-3/TRBV12-4	TRBJ2-1	CASTKRSSYNEQFF	TGTGCCAGCACCAAACGTAGCTCCTACAATGAGCAGTTCTTC
many	.	TRBV5-1	TRBJ2-3	CASSLVGVGADTQYF	TGCGCCAGCAGCTTGGTCGGGGTAGGCGCAGATACGCAGTATTTT
few	.	TRBV20-1	TRBJ1-5	CSARQGRNQPQHF	TGCAGTGCTAGACAGGGGCGCAATCAGCCCCAGCATTTT
many	TRBD1	TRBV20-1	TRBJ2-7	CSARELGQGNSEQYF	TGCAGTGCTAGAGAACTGGGACAGGGTAACAGCGAGCAGTACTTC
few	.	TRBV7-9	TRBJ2-1	CASSLIDNEQFF	TGTGCCAGCAGCTTAATCGACAATGAGCAGTTCTTC
.	TRBD1	TRBV29-1	TRBJ2-3	CSVGQGVTSSTDTQYF	TGCAGCGTCGGACAGGGGGTAACCTCTAGCACAGATACGCAGTATTTT
.	.	TRBV9	TRBJ2-3	CASSTPATDTQYF	TGTGCCAGCAGCACACCAGCCACAGATACGCAGTATTTT
.	.	TRBV30	TRBJ2-1	CAWASGSNEQFF	TGTGCCTGGGCCAGCGGAAGTAATGAGCAGTTCTTC
.	TRBD1	TRBV14	TRBJ2-1	CASSQGQGHEQFF	TGTGCCAGCAGCCAAGGACAGGGACATGAGCAGTTCTTC
few	.	TRBV28	TRBJ1-2	CASSPGPRRFDGYTF	TGTGCCAGCAGTCCGGGCCCCAGAAGGTTCGATGGCTACACCTTC
.	.	TRBV19	TRBJ1-4	CASSTDRSTTNEKLFF	TGTGCCAGTAGTACTGACAGGTCCACAACTAATGAAAAACTGTTTTTT
many	.	TRBV10-2	TRBJ2-7	CASSAPLNEQYF	TGCGCCAGCAGTGCCCCGTTGAACGAGCAGTACTTC
.	TRBD1	TRBV19	TRBJ1-5	CASSITGGALYSNQPQHF	TGTGCCAGTAGTATCACAGGGGGCGCCTTGTATAGCAATCAGCCCCAGCATTTT
.	.	TRBV19	TRBJ1-2	CASSLGRGYTF	TGTGCCAGTTCATTAGGTCGGGGCTACACCTTC
.	.	TRBV5-1	TRBJ2-2	CATSIGVGATWELFF	TGCGCCACCTCGATAGGGGTCGGGGCCACCTGGGAGCTGTTTTTT
many	.	TRBV6-4	TRBJ1-1	CASRKYPDMNTEAFF	TGTGCCAGCAGGAAGTACCCGGACATGAACACTGAAGCTTTCTTT
few	.	TRBV18	TRBJ2-5	CASSPLREETQYF	TGTGCCAGCTCACCCCTTAGGGAAGAGACCCAGTACTTC
many	.	TRBV9	TRBJ2-3	CASSVAAATTDTQYF	TGTGCCAGCAGCGTAGCGGCAGCTACCACAGATACGCAGTATTTT
many	TRBD1	TRBV6-5	TRBJ2-1	CASSYGRTGWFF	TGTGCCAGCAGTTACGGCAGGACAGGGTGGTTCTTC